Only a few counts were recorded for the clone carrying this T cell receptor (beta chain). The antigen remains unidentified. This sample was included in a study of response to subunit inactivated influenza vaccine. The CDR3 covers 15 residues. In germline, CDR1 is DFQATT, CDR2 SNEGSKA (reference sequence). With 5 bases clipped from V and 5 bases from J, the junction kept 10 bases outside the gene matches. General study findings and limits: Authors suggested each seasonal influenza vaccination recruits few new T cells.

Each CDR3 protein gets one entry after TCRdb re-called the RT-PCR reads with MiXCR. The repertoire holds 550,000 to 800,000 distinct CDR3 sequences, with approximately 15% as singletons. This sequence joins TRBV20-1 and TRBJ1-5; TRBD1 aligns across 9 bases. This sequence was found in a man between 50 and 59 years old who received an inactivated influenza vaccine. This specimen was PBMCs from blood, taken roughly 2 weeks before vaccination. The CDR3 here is CSASVPTGGHQPQHF. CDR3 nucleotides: TGCAGTGCTTCCGTACCAACAGGGGGCCATCAGCCCCAGCATTTT.